These 14 T cell receptor beta chains originate from one sample sequenced in a study of OX40 agonist ivuxolimab in advanced cancers. Generated by immunoSEQ multiplex PCR, the TCRdb table keeps only in-frame clones and is missing some. The table records approximately 70,000 clones, roughly 90% of them present only once. This material consisted of CD4+ or CD8+ T cells sorted from blood, taken in a trial of the OX40 agonist ivuxolimab. These receptors all stem from an adult with an advanced solid tumor such as melanoma, head and neck, liver or kidney cancer.

The chain uses TRBV11-3 and TRBJ2-2; 10 nucleotides match TRBD2. The CDR3 covers 15 residues. Germline CDR1 SGHNT, CDR2 YENEEA. The V gene end was trimmed by 5 bases and the J gene end by 5 bases; junction bases not matched to a gene: 5. This CDR3 is CASSASSGRTGELFF. CDR3 DNA: TGTGCCAGCAGCGCGAGTAGCGGGAGGACCGGGGAGCTGTTTTTT.

This chain joins TRBV19 and TRBJ2-3; D may be TRBD2 (5 bases). The CDR3 runs 14 residues. V was clipped by 9 bases and J by 4 bases, with 17 bases between them. Germline values: CDR1 LNHDA, CDR2 SQIVND (reference sequence). CDR3 region: CASRTSEGPDTQYF. In DNA, the CDR3 is TGTGCCAGCCGAACGTCAGAGGGCCCAGATACGCAGTATTTT.

The rearrangement links TRBV6-5 to TRBJ2-7, with D possibly being TRBD1 (6 bases). In germline, CDR1 is MNHEY, CDR2 SVGAGI. V was trimmed by 8 bases and J by 9 bases, leaving 23 bases between them. There are 14 residues in the CDR3. CDR3 DNA sequence: TGTGCCAGCGGAAGGACAGCCGGGAAAGGGGTGCAGTACTTC. It specifies CASGRTAGKGVQYF.

This rearrangement joins TRBV21-1 to TRBJ2-7; the table gives TRBD2 as D, unverified against the DNA. TRBV21-1 has pseudogene status. The CDR3 spans 15 residues. The CDR3 is CASSKESGGFYEQYF. CDR3 nucleotides: TGTGCCAGCAGCAAAGAAAGCGGAGGATTCTACGAGCAGTACTTC.

The chain has TRBV7-9 and TRBJ1-2; D possibly corresponds to TRBD1 (5 bases). Between the trimmed V and J ends, which lost 5 bases and 6 bases, there was a span of 19 bases. Germline loops: CDR1 SEHNR, CDR2 FQNEAQ (reference sequence). The CDR3 consists of 15 residues. The CDR3 DNA reads as TGTGCCAGCAGCGTGTTAGTCGGGGCGCGGGATGGCTACACCTTC. As protein: CASSVLVGARDGYTF.

The gene calls are TRBV10-2 and TRBJ1-2; weak D call: TRBD1 (5 bases). The length of the CDR3 is 16 residues. V lost 4 bases and J 3 bases, leaving 18 bases between the germline ends. Germline lookup yields CDR1 WSHSY and CDR2 SAAADI. CDR3 DNA sequence: TGCGCCAGCAGTGGGACGGTAACCGGGACTTACTATGGCTACACCTTC. This translates into CASSGTVTGTYYGYTF.

This clone was counted a single time. V and J are TRBV6-1 and TRBJ1-2; D is unresolved. The CDR3 length is 14 residues. Per the germline V gene, CDR1 is MNHNS and CDR2 is SASEGT. V lost 4 bases, J lost 4 bases, and 13 bases lay in between. The DNA of the CDR3 is TGTGCCAGCAGTGGGACGGTCGGGATCTATGGCTACACCTTC. Amino acid sequence: CASSGTVGIYGYTF.

In its sample, this clone was seen once. The rearrangement joins TRBV19 to TRBJ1-5; D possibly corresponds to TRBD1 (6 bases). Germline lookup yields CDR1 LNHDA and CDR2 SQIVND (reference sequence). The CDR3 runs 14 residues. Trimming took off 4 bases at V and 3 bases at J, with 10 bases between the two ends. The CDR3, as DNA: TGTGCCAGTAGTAGGGGGGGCTCCAATCAGCCCCAGCATTTT. It encodes CASSRGGSNQPQHF.

This chain connects TRBV11-2 to TRBJ2-2, with a possible D match to TRBD2 (5 bases). The germline V and J ends were trimmed by 5 bases and 4 bases, with 17 bases remaining between them. The germline V gene encodes CDR1 SGHAT and CDR2 FQNNGV. The CDR3 has 16 residues. The CDR3 here is CASSPAGELTTGELFF. The CDR3 DNA sequence: TGTGCCAGCAGCCCGGCCGGGGAGCTCACCACCGGGGAGCTGTTTTTT.

This chain joins TRBV9 and TRBJ2-1; 11 bases match TRBD2. Germline trimming cut 0 bases from V and 7 bases from J; bases unmatched to any gene: 9. Germline CDR1 is SGDLS and CDR2 is YYNGEE. The CDR3 spans 17 residues. The CDR3 DNA follows: TGTGCCAGCAGCGTAGGTAGCACTAGCGGGAGTAGGAATGAGCAGTTCTTC. Translated: CASSVGSTSGSRNEQFF.

This rearrangement joins TRBV7-9 to TRBJ2-2; D is unresolved. In germline, CDR1 is SEHNR, CDR2 FQNEAQ (reference sequence). The CDR3 contains 16 residues. V was cut by 2 bases and J by 0 bases, with 10 bases left in between. CDR3 region: CASSLRTETNTGELFF. The DNA for the CDR3 is TGTGCCAGCAGCTTACGGACCGAGACGAACACCGGGGAGCTGTTTTTT.

The V and J genes are TRBV5-1 and TRBJ2-3; TRBD2 matches 9 bases. Germline V gene sequence: CDR1 SGHRS, CDR2 YFSETQ. The trim removed 0 bases at V and 8 bases at J, leaving 19 bases unmatched. The CDR3 covers 19 residues. The CDR3 region is CASSLVWTSESGSQGTQYF. CDR3 nucleotides: TGCGCCAGCAGCTTGGTTTGGACTAGCGAGAGCGGGTCCCAAGGTACGCAGTATTTT.

This chain connects TRBV18 to TRBJ2-2, with 9 bases fitting TRBD1. The V and J ends lost 6 bases and 0 bases, in that order; junction bases with no gene match: 5. CDR1 and CDR2 (germline): KGHSH, LQKENI. The CDR3 is made up of 16 amino acids. CDR3 sequence: CASSLGQGTNTGELFF. CDR3 nucleotide sequence: TGTGCCAGCTCGCTTGGACAGGGGACGAACACCGGGGAGCTGTTTTTT. Looking up the rest from reference TRBV18 and TRBJ2-2 gives the full variable domain: NAGVMQNPRHLVRRRGQEARLRCSPMKGHSHVYWYRQLPEEGLKFMVYLQKENIIDESGMPKERFSAEFPKEGPSILRIQQVVRGDSAAYFCASSLGQGTNTGELFFGEGSRLTVL.

The chain is built from TRBV19 and TRBJ1-2; tentative D call: TRBD1 (5 bases). Germline CDR1 reads LNHDA; CDR2 reads SQIVND (reference sequence). The CDR3 runs to 15 residues. V dropped 3 bases and J dropped 2 bases, with 13 bases sitting between them. CDR3 loop: CASSMSRGMNYGYTF. The CDR3, as DNA: TGTGCCAGTAGTATGTCAAGGGGAATGAACTATGGCTACACCTTC.